Sequencing of this T cell receptor beta chain was carried out in a study of T cells after posttransplantation cyclophosphamide. General study findings and limits: Donor CD8+ memory clones often dominated recipient blood repertoires at later times. After PTCy, TRB diversity resembled that of CNI/methotrexate controls.

The trim removed 0 bases at V and 4 bases at J, leaving 2 bases unmatched. The CDR3 is 14 amino acids. CDR1 is LNHNV and CDR2 is YYDKDF in the germline V gene (reference sequence). Cyclophosphamide on days +3 and +4 followed busulfan-fludarabine conditioning and a marrow graft. Concerning this clone: Its cognate antigen is unknown.

The method was immunoSEQ multiplex PCR; TCRdb's version includes in-frame clones alone and lacks a portion of them. The sample consists of fewer than 7,500 clones, 1.8% of them appearing once. The chain employs TRBV15 and TRBJ2-5, with 7 bases lining up with TRBD1. Sequencing was performed on PBMCs, taken approximately 35 weeks after a stem cell transplant with posttransplant cyclophosphamide. This TCR was sampled from a male patient between 25 and 39 years old who received an allogeneic stem cell transplant from a related donor, was CMV-positive, and had no GVHD. The graft donor may be the source of some T cells. CDR3 in DNA: TGTGCCACCAGCAGAGACCGGGACAGAGAGACCCAGTACTTC. It encodes CATSRDRDRETQYF.